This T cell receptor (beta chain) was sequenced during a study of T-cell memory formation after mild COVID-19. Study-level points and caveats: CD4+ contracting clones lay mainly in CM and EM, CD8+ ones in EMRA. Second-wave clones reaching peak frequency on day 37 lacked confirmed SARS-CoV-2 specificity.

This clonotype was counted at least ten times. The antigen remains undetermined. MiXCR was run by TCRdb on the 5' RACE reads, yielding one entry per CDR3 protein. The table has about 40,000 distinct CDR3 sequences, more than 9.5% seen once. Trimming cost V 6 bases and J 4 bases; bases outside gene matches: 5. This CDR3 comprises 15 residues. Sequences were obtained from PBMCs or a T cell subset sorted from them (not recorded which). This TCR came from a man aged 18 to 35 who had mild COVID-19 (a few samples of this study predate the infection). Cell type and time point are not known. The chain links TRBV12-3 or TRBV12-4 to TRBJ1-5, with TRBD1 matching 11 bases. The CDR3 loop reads CASSLRDRGNQPQHF. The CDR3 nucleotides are TGTGCCAGCAGCCTCCGGGACAGGGGGAATCAGCCCCAGCATTTT.